This T cell receptor (beta chain) was found in a study of blood T cell repertoires in COVID-19. Study-level information: The United States, Italy and Spain supplied acute and convalescent COVID-19 samples.

The CDR3 spans 15 residues. V was shortened by 0 bases and J by 3 bases, with 13 bases between the two germline ends. Germline CDR1 and CDR2: SGHRS and YFSETQ. Original processing methods: By means of reference gene primer amplification, nucleated cell counts were estimated. Profiled with immunoSEQ multiplex PCR; TCRdb holds only in-frame clones, not every one. That table gives V, J and clone size, and the DNA gave D and trimming. The sample lists about 250,000 clones, 86% occurring once. This chain links TRBV5-1 with TRBJ2-7; tentative D call: TRBD2 (5 bases). This clonotype was obtained from a woman of 80 years or more with COVID-19, enrolled during active disease. Sequencing was done on a sample of peripheral blood. The CDR3: CASSLANGGVYEQYF. CDR3 in DNA: TGCGCCAGCAGCTTGGCAAACGGAGGAGTCTACGAGCAGTACTTC.